The present entry profiles one T cell receptor (beta chain) with its context. The antigen is unknown. The CDR3 consists of 17 residues. Germline loops: CDR1 LNHNV, CDR2 YYDKDF (reference sequence). V lost 0 bases and J lost 1, with 15 bases in between. These data are taken from a study of shared clonotypes between healthy human individuals. Some clones are missing from TCRdb's copy, which holds only in-frame ones; the method was immunoSEQ multiplex PCR. This table holds roughly 700,000 clones, under 80% found once. Overall study findings and caveats: The study generally estimated greater richness for naive than memory subsets.

This chain uses TRBV15 with TRBJ1-1, with D unclear. Material: memory CD4+ T cells sorted from blood. As to subset: CD45RA-negative fraction. This sequence originates from a woman in her twenties or thirties in good health. CDR3 DNA: TGTGCCACCAGCAGAGATCCTTTGGCCGGCGGGAACACTGAAGCTTTCTTT. Protein sequence: CATSRDPLAGGNTEAFF.